This TCR beta chain derives from a study of blood T cell repertoires in COVID-19. CDR3 length: 15 amino acids. Germline CDR1 and CDR2: LGHDT and YNNKEL (reference sequence). With 8 bases removed from V and 3 bases from J, the gap between germline ends came to 17 bases. This table comes from immunoSEQ multiplex PCR, and its TCRdb copy is limited to in-frame clones, with some not included. The sample lists roughly 410,000 clones; approximately 87% were seen once. This clone was picked up one time. The chain employs TRBV3-1 (or the pseudogene TRBV3-2) and TRBJ1-3; possibly TRBD1 for D (5 bases). The clonotype originates from a woman aged 60 to 75 with COVID-19, enrolled during active disease. Sample: peripheral blood. The CDR3 loop reads CASGHSGGYGNTIYF. DNA of the CDR3: TGTGCCAGCGGACATTCGGGGGGGTATGGAAACACCATATATTTT.